The subject of this entry is one TCR beta chain. Its antigen is undetermined. These data originate in a study of shared clonotypes between healthy human individuals. Findings and limits, study-wide: A handful of donors showed sharing of approximately 5% of naive CD4 clonotypes.

Assay used: immunoSEQ multiplex PCR; TCRdb lists only in-frame clones, some missing. Among about 2.5 million clones listed, approximately 90% were seen once. The CDR3 loop spans 17 amino acids. V dropped 4 bases and J dropped 10 bases, with 29 bases sitting between them. Germline lookup yields CDR1 SGHRS and CDR2 YFSETQ. Healthy and HIV-negative, the adult donors had no recent acute infections or vaccinations. Source material: naive CD4+ T cells from PBMCs. The subset here: CD45RA+ positively selected. This chain connects TRBV5-1 to TRBJ1-2; D is unclear. The sequence was collected from a man aged 18 to 29 in good health. Some clones in this sample may be carry-over from other donors' samples. In DNA form, the CDR3 reads TGCGCCAGCAGCCCCTCCCCGGGCCAGGCCATTCTATGGGACTACACCTTC. Protein product: CASSPSPGQAILWDYTF.